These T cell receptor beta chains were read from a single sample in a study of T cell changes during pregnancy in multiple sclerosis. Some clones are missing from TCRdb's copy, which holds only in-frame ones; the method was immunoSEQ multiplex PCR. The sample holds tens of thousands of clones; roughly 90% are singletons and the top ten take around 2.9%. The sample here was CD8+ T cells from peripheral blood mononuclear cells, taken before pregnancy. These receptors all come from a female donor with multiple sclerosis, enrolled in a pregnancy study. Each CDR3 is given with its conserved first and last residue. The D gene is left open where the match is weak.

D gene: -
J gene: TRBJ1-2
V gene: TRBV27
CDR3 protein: CASSSGLNYGYTF
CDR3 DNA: TGTGCCAGCAGTTCCGGACTCAACTATGGCTACACCTTC

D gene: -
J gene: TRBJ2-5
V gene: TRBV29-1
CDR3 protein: CSVVLQGETQYF
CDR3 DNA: TGCAGCGTTGTTTTACAGGGAGAGACCCAGTACTTC

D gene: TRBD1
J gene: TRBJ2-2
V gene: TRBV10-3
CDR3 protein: CAISGGQGWTGELFF
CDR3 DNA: TGTGCCATCAGTGGGGGACAGGGATGGACCGGGGAGCTGTTTTTT

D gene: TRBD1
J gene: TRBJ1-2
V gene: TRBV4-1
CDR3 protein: CASSQDQQGRSYGYTF
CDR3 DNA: TGCGCCAGCAGCCAAGATCAACAGGGGCGATCCTATGGCTACACCTTC

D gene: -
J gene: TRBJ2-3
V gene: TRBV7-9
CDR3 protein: CASSLSGPDTQYF
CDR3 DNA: TGTGCCAGCAGCCTTAGCGGTCCAGATACGCAGTATTTT

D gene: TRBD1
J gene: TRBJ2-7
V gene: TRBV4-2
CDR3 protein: CASSQGLRTGPMTYEQYF
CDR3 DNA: TGTGCCAGCAGCCAAGGTTTAAGGACAGGCCCGATGACCTACGAGCAGTACTTC

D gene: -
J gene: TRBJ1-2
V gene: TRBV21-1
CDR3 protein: CASSKARPGEDGYTF
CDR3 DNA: TGTGCCAGCAGCAAAGCAAGGCCTGGCGAGGATGGCTACACCTTC

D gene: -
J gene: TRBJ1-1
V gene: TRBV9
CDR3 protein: CASSPSGGLDTEAFF
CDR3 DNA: TGTGCCAGCAGCCCTAGTGGAGGCCTGGACACTGAAGCTTTCTTT

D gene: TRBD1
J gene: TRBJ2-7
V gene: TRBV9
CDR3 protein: CASSLGTGVYEQYF
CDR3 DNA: TGTGCCAGCAGCCTCGGGACAGGGGTTTACGAGCAGTACTTC

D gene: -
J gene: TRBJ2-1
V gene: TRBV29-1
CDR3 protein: CSARTENYNEQFF
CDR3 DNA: TGCAGCGCAAGGACAGAGAACTACAATGAGCAGTTCTTC

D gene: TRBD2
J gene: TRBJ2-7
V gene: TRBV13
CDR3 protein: CASEGSGGPLDEQYF
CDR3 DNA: TGTGCCAGCGAGGGTAGCGGGGGCCCCTTAGACGAGCAGTACTTC

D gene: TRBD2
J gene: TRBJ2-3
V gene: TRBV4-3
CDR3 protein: CASSQGLAFDTQYF
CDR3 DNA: TGCGCCAGCAGCCAGGGACTAGCATTTGATACGCAGTATTTT

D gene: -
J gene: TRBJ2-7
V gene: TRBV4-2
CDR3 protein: CASASGYIGYEQYF
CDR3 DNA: TGTGCCAGTGCGAGCGGTTACATAGGGTACGAGCAGTACTTC

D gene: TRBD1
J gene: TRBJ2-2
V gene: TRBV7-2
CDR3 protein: CASSWLVGRGHTGELFF
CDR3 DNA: TGTGCCAGCAGCTGGCTAGTTGGCAGGGGGCACACCGGGGAGCTGTTTTTT